This TCR beta chain was sequenced during a study of CD8 T cells in ankylosing spondylitis. TCRdb processed the 5' RACE reads anew with MiXCR; each CDR3 protein has one entry. This sample carries about 500,000 distinct CDR3 sequences, over 4% of them seen once, and the ten largest clones take under 4.5%. This clonotype has a count of ten or more. The antigen remains unidentified. J lost 5 bases, V lost 2 bases, and 6 bases had no gene match. Germline CDR1 SGHDT, CDR2 YYEEEE. The CDR3 consists of 14 residues. Study-level points and caveats: Several of the motif variants were reported before in synovial fluid and blood from reactive arthritis. A motif of eight or nine highly homologous TCR beta variants was seen as apparently characteristic of ankylosing spondylitis blood.

The sample taken for sequencing was blood, either unsorted or a sorted T cell fraction (not recorded which). The clonotype comes from a male donor with ankylosing spondylitis. This sequence joins TRBV5-6 and TRBJ2-7; 8 nucleotides agree with TRBD2. The CDR3 coding sequence is TGTGCCAGCAGCTTAAGCGGGAGATGGCACGAGCAGTACTTC. Its protein product is CASSLSGRWHEQYF.